The rows below give T cell receptor beta chains drawn from one sample of a study of T cells in Graves' hyperthyroidism and ophthalmopathy. TCRdb ran MiXCR on the multiplex PCR reads and lists one entry per CDR3 protein. The sample has a few hundred thousand distinct CDR3 sequences, more than 15% seen once. The sequenced sample consisted of blood. Every receptor here comes from a woman between 18 and 30 years old with Graves' hyperthyroidism. Both conserved end residues are part of each CDR3. The order of the fields is V gene, clone size, J gene, D gene, CDR3 DNA, CDR3 protein. D genes are given only for firm matches. The size of a clone is reported for some rows only, either as once, few or many, or as a class for expanded clones.

TRBV10-1,-,TRBJ1-1,-,TGCGCCAGCAGTCTAGACCGGACAGAGGAAGCTTTCTTT,CASSLDRTEEAFF
TRBV12-3/TRBV12-4,many,TRBJ2-7,-,TGTGCCAGCAGTTTAAGGGCGGGGATCTACGAGCAGTACTTC,CASSLRAGIYEQYF
TRBV11-2,-,TRBJ1-2,-,TGTGCCAGCAGCTTTGGGCCATTGGGCTATGGCTACACCTTC,CASSFGPLGYGYTF
TRBV7-9,few,TRBJ2-5,-,TGTGCCAGCACCCTACGAGGGCAGGGAGAAGAGACCCAGTACTTC,CASTLRGQGEETQYF
TRBV6-1,many,TRBJ2-5,-,TGTGCCAGCAGTGTTCTCCGGGGATTCCAAGAGACCCAGTACTTC,CASSVLRGFQETQYF
TRBV18,few,TRBJ2-1,TRBD2,TGTGCCAGCTCACCACCGGGACTAGCAATCTATGAGCAGTTCTTC,CASSPPGLAIYEQFF
TRBV6-2/TRBV6-3,many,TRBJ2-5,-,TGTGCCAGCAGTTACGTGGGCCACCAAGAGACCCAGTACTTC,CASSYVGHQETQYF
TRBV14,few,TRBJ2-5,TRBD1,TGTGCCAGCAGCCAGCCGGGGACAGGGGGAGAGACCCAGTACTTC,CASSQPGTGGETQYF
TRBV4-1,few,TRBJ2-7,TRBD1,TGCGCCAGCAGCCAAGTTCTCAGGCGGGGACAGGGATCTAACGAGCAGTACTTC,CASSQVLRRGQGSNEQYF
TRBV15,many,TRBJ1-1,-,TGTGCCACCAGCATCAGGGAGCCCGGCACTGAAGCTTTCTTT,CATSIREPGTEAFF
TRBV5-4,many,TRBJ2-1,TRBD2,TGTGCCAGCAGCTGGAGGACTAGCGGGATCGATGGCTACAATGAGCAGTTCTTC,CASSWRTSGIDGYNEQFF
TRBV20-1,many,TRBJ2-1,TRBD2,TGCAGTGCTAGAGGACTAGCGGAGAGCTCCTACAATGAGCAGTTCTTC,CSARGLAESSYNEQFF
TRBV28,many,TRBJ2-1,TRBD1,TGTGCCAGCAGTCTTGACAGGGTCTACAATGAGCAGTTCTTC,CASSLDRVYNEQFF
TRBV24-1,-,TRBJ2-5,TRBD2,TGTGCCACCAGTGATGCGGGGGGACGCCAAGAGACCCAGTACTTC,CATSDAGGRQETQYF
TRBV18,many,TRBJ1-4,-,TGTGCCAGCTCACAAGTAGGGGCAACTAATGAAAAACTGTTTTTT,CASSQVGATNEKLFF
TRBV2,once,TRBJ2-7,-,TGTGCCAGCAGTTTGAACCGGAGGTACGAGCAGTACTTC,CASSLNRRYEQYF
TRBV7-9,-,TRBJ2-1,TRBD2,TGTGCCAGCAGCCCGAGCGGGAGTGAAGGGGATGAGCAGTTCTTC,CASSPSGSEGDEQFF
TRBV12-3/TRBV12-4,many,TRBJ1-2,-,TGTGCCAGCAGCAAAAAGGGTATCTATGGCTACACCTTC,CASSKKGIYGYTF
TRBV9,few,TRBJ2-1,-,TGTGCCAGCAGTCTTTCGGGGATCAATGAGCAGTTCTTC,CASSLSGINEQFF
TRBV5-4,few,TRBJ1-1,-,TGTGCCAGCAGCTTGGAGGGTCGGGGGATGAACACTGAAGCTTTCTTT,CASSLEGRGMNTEAFF
TRBV4-1,-,TRBJ1-1,TRBD1,TGCGCCAGCAGCCAAGGGGGGGACAGGACCGGGTTTTGGTCACGCGCTTTCTTT,CASSQGGDRTGFWSRAFF
TRBV28,many,TRBJ2-7,-,TGTGCCAGCAGTTTTCGCAGGGGGTTAGCGGCATCCGAGCAGTACTTC,CASSFRRGLAASEQYF
TRBV20-1,many,TRBJ2-5,-,TGCAGTGCCGGGACACGAGTGGAGACCCAGTACTTC,CSAGTRVETQYF
TRBV5-5,-,TRBJ2-1,TRBD1,TGTGCCAGCAGCTTCTCCGGGACAGGGACCAACAATGAGCAGTTCTTC,CASSFSGTGTNNEQFF
TRBV6-1,-,TRBJ1-3,-,TGTGCCAGCGCGGTTCTCTTCGGTGGAAACACCATATATTTT,CASAVLFGGNTIYF
TRBV29-1,-,TRBJ2-7,TRBD2,TGCAGCGTTGATGGTCCGCGGGGGGGCTTCGAGCAGTACTTC,CSVDGPRGGFEQYF
TRBV28,many,TRBJ2-1,-,TGTGCCAGCAGTTTCGGAGACAGGAGCTCCTACAATGAGCAGTTCTTC,CASSFGDRSSYNEQFF
TRBV7-9,few,TRBJ2-2,-,TGTGCCAGCAGCCCCATGGGTGGGCGGTCCGGGGAGCTGTTTTTT,CASSPMGGRSGELFF
TRBV12-3/TRBV12-4,many,TRBJ2-1,TRBD2,TGTGCCAGCAGTTTAGCGTCTAGCGGGGGGGCAGGTGAGCAGTTCTTC,CASSLASSGGAGEQFF
TRBV19,few,TRBJ1-1,TRBD1,TGTGCCAGTAGGGCCCTATCCACAGGGGGCACGGCGGCTGAAGCTTTCTTT,CASRALSTGGTAAEAFF
TRBV27,many,TRBJ2-7,-,TGTGCCAGCGGCTCGGGACTCCCCTACGAGCAGTACTTC,CASGSGLPYEQYF
TRBV19,-,TRBJ1-1,TRBD1,TGTGCCAGTAGTATAGCAGGGGGCTTTTTCCCTGAAGCTTTCTTT,CASSIAGGFFPEAFF
TRBV28,many,TRBJ1-2,-,TGTGCCAGCAGTTTATCGATTGGAGAATCCTACACCTTC,CASSLSIGESYTF
TRBV9,many,TRBJ1-2,TRBD1,TGTGCCAGCAGCGTAGATTTGGGACAGGGCAATGGCTACACCTTC,CASSVDLGQGNGYTF
TRBV12-3/TRBV12-4,many,TRBJ2-1,TRBD1,TGTGCCAGCAGTTGGCTGGACAGGTACAATGAGCAGTTCTTC,CASSWLDRYNEQFF
TRBV7-2,many,TRBJ2-2,-,TGTGCCAGCAGCCGATATCGTCGGGGCGGCACCGGGGAGCTGTTTTTT,CASSRYRRGGTGELFF
TRBV5-4,few,TRBJ2-5,-,TGTGCCAGCAGCTTCGTGGCGGAAGAGACCCAGTACTTC,CASSFVAEETQYF
TRBV12-3/TRBV12-4,many,TRBJ2-6,TRBD2,TGTGCCAGCAGTTTTGGTTTTGGACTAGCGGGAGATTGGACCTCTGGGGCCAACGTCCTGACTTTC,CASSFGFGLAGDWTSGANVLTF
TRBV6-2/TRBV6-3,many,TRBJ1-1,-,TGTGCCAGCATCCCCGGGGCGGGGAACACTGAAGCTTTCTTT,CASIPGAGNTEAFF
TRBV7-9,-,TRBJ2-1,TRBD1,TGTGCCAGCAGCTCCGTGGGGAGGGGACAGGGTCGCCACAATGAGCAGTTCTTC,CASSSVGRGQGRHNEQFF
TRBV12-3/TRBV12-4,many,TRBJ1-1,-,TGTGCCAGCAGTTTTGAGGTCCGGAACACTGAAGCTTTCTTT,CASSFEVRNTEAFF
TRBV6-2/TRBV6-3,many,TRBJ1-5,-,TGTGCCAGCAGTTATGGGCCTAATCAGCCCCAGCATTTT,CASSYGPNQPQHF
TRBV5-1,-,TRBJ1-6,-,TGCGCCAGCAGCTTGGAGGTAGGGGACAATTCACCCCTCCACTTT,CASSLEVGDNSPLHF
TRBV7-9,many,TRBJ1-1,-,TGTGCCAGCAGTTTTCCGGGTACTGAAGCTTTCTTT,CASSFPGTEAFF
TRBV5-1,few,TRBJ2-6,TRBD1,TGCGCCAGCAGCTCCGCAACCGGGACAGGGGGACCTGGGGCCAACGTCCTGACTTTC,CASSSATGTGGPGANVLTF
TRBV28,many,TRBJ1-5,-,TGTGCCAGCAGTTTTCCTGTTAATCAGCCCCAGCATTTT,CASSFPVNQPQHF
TRBV29-1,few,TRBJ1-2,-,TGCAGCGTTGAAGGGGACGAGGACAGCTACGAGGACTATGGCTACACCTTC,CSVEGDEDSYEDYGYTF
TRBV6-1,many,TRBJ2-7,TRBD1,TGTGCCAGCAGTTACAGCGACAGGGTGATCGAGCAGTACTTC,CASSYSDRVIEQYF
TRBV20-1,few,TRBJ1-2,-,TGCAGTGTTCGGGGGTCTAAAGGCTACACCTTC,CSVRGSKGYTF
TRBV7-2,-,TRBJ1-5,-,TGTGCCAGCAGCTTAGCGAACGGGGGCAATCAGCCCCAGCATTTT,CASSLANGGNQPQHF
TRBV7-8,many,TRBJ2-7,-,TGTGCCAGCAGCTTAAGGGCAGGGCCCAGAAGAGAGCAGTACTTC,CASSLRAGPRREQYF
TRBV6-1,-,TRBJ2-3,-,TGTGCCAGCAACCCCCCTAGGGATACGCAGTATTTT,CASNPPRDTQYF
TRBV7-2,many,TRBJ2-5,-,TGTGCCAGCAGCTTTGATTCCTCAGAGACCCAGTACTTC,CASSFDSSETQYF
TRBV13,-,TRBJ1-6,-,TGTGCCAGCAGCTTAGAGGGGTACTATAATTCACCCCTCCACTTT,CASSLEGYYNSPLHF
TRBV3-1,many,TRBJ2-5,-,TGTGCCAGCAGCCAAAAGTGGGCTAGCGGAGCCCCAGGGGCCCAGTACTTC,CASSQKWASGAPGAQYF
TRBV3-1,many,TRBJ1-3,-,TGTGCCAGCAGCCTCGGACGGACCTCTGGAAACACCATATATTTT,CASSLGRTSGNTIYF
TRBV24-1,many,TRBJ1-1,-,TGTGCCACCAGTGATTACGATGAGGGGACTGAAGCTTTCTTT,CATSDYDEGTEAFF
TRBV6-4,few,TRBJ1-5,-,TGTGCCAGCAGTGACTCTGGGGAATTCAAGCGCCGGCCCCAGCATTTT,CASSDSGEFKRRPQHF
TRBV5-1,-,TRBJ2-3,TRBD1,TGCGCCAGCAGCTTGGCCGACAGGGGCACAGATACGCAGTATTTT,CASSLADRGTDTQYF
TRBV14,-,TRBJ2-4,-,TGTGCCAGCAGCCAGAACGCGCTGTCGGGCATTCAGTACTTC,CASSQNALSGIQYF